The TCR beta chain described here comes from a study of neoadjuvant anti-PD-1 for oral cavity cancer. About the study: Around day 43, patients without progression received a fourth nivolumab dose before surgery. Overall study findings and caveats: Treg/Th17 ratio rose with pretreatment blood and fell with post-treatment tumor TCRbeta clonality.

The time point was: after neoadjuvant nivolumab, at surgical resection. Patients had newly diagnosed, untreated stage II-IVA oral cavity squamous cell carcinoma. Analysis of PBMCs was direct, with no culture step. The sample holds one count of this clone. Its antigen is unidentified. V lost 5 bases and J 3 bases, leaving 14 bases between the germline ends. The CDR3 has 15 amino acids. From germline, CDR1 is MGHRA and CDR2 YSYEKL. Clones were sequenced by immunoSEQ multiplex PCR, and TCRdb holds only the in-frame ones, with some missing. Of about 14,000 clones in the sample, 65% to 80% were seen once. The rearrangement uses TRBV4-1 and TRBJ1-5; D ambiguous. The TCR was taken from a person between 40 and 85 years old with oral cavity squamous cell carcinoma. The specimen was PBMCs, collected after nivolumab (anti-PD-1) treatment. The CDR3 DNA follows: TGCGCCAGCAGCTATGAGGCCCAATTCAATCAGCCCCAGCATTTT. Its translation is CASSYEAQFNQPQHF.